The 14 T cell receptor beta chains in this list originate from one sample, sequenced in a study of long-term antiretroviral therapy in people with HIV. Researchers report immunoSEQ v3.0 was run at survey level. Libraries were prepared by immunoSEQ multiplex PCR; TCRdb keeps only in-frame clonotypes and omits some of them. The sample yields roughly 10,000 clones, around 77% seen once. Sequences were derived from unsorted PBMCs, sampled 0.4 years before starting antiretroviral therapy. The origin of the receptors is a man younger than 40 with HIV.

CDR3 in amino acids: CASSLSNSYEQYF. CDR3 nucleotides: TGTGCCAGCAGTTTATCGAACTCCTACGAGCAGTACTTC. The chain combines TRBV27 with TRBJ2-7; D unresolved. Trimming took off 0 bases at V and 0 bases at J, with 3 bases between the two ends. Per germline, CDR1 MNHEY and CDR2 SMNVEV (reference sequence). CDR3 length: 13 residues.

CDR3 DNA sequence: TGTGCCAGCAGCCCGACAGGGGGCCCCTATGGCTACACCTTC. This codes for CASSPTGGPYGYTF. This rearrangement joins TRBV7-2 to TRBJ1-2; 10 bases agree with TRBD1. Germline CDR1 SGHTA, CDR2 FQGNSA. The V segment lost 5 bases and the J segment 4 bases; nucleotides outside the gene matches: 4. The length of the CDR3 is 14 residues.

This clone was observed a few times. This chain uses TRBV18 with TRBJ2-7; 8 bases line up with TRBD2. V lost 3 bases to trimming and J lost 3 bases; unmatched junction nucleotides: 7. CDR3 length: 15 amino acids. Germline V CDR1 and CDR2: KGHSH, LQKENI. The CDR3 is CASSPGFGGDYEQYF. CDR3 nucleotides: TGTGCCAGCTCACCGGGTTTCGGGGGGGACTACGAGCAGTACTTC.

This chain uses TRBV14 with TRBJ2-6, with 7 bases lining up with TRBD1. Trimming at V came to 4 bases and at J to 0 bases, leaving 12 bases not matched to a gene. CDR1 is SGHDN and CDR2 is FVKESK in the germline V gene. CDR3 length equals 19 residues. The CDR3 reads CASSPLGRGSPSGANVLTF. DNA for the CDR3: TGTGCCAGCAGCCCCCTGGGCAGGGGGTCGCCCTCTGGGGCCAACGTCCTGACTTTC.

J is TRBJ1-2 and V is TRBV5-6; D is undetermined. There are 13 residues in the CDR3. Trimming took 2 bases from V and 4 from J, leaving 9 bases between them. Germline assignment: CDR1 SGHDT and CDR2 YYEEEE. The CDR3 protein is CASSFQASYGYTF. As DNA, the CDR3 is TGTGCCAGCAGCTTCCAGGCCTCCTATGGCTACACCTTC.

The V call is TRBV7-9, the J call TRBJ2-3; D may be TRBD2 (6 bases). Trimming stripped 5 bases from V and 1 base from J, with 13 bases between. The CDR3 extends over 15 amino acids. The germline V gene has CDR1 SEHNR and CDR2 FQNEAQ (reference sequence). The CDR3, as DNA: TGTGCCAGCAGCGAGGGGAGGACCCGCACAGATACGCAGTATTTT. This translates into CASSEGRTRTDTQYF.

The V and J genes are TRBV5-8 and TRBJ1-2; TRBD1 agrees at 11 bases. Unmatched junction bases numbered 9, after V lost 6 bases and J lost 8 bases. Germline CDR1 reads SGHTS; CDR2 reads YDEGEE. The CDR3 covers 14 residues. DNA for the CDR3: TGTGCCAGCACCCAGGGACAGGGGGTGAGGGGCTACACCTTC. It yields the protein CASTQGQGVRGYTF. The full variable domain, rest sourced from reference TRBV5-8 and TRBJ1-2, is EAGVTQSPTHLIKTRGQQATLRCSPISGHTSVYWYQQALGLGLQFLLWYDEGEERNRGNFPPRFSGRQFPNYSSELNVNALELEDSALYLCASTQGQGVRGYTFGSGTRLTVV.

The gene calls are TRBV19 and TRBJ1-2; D ambiguous. Germline CDR1 is LNHDA and CDR2 is SQIVND (reference sequence). The CDR3 totals 13 residues. The V gene lost 3 bases and the J gene lost 7 bases, with 12 bases spanning the gap. CDR3 sequence (DNA): TGTGCCAGTAGTATTTTGGAGGGAGCTGGCTACACCTTC. Its protein is CASSILEGAGYTF.

This clone was observed a single time. V gene TRBV5-4 combines with J gene TRBJ1-3; perhaps TRBD1 as D (5 bases). Germline CDR1 is SGHNT and CDR2 is YYREEE (reference sequence). There are 18 residues in the CDR3. V shed 0 bases and J shed 3 bases, with 19 bases lying between them. CDR3 residues: CASSLAGVAGGVGNTIYF. CDR3 DNA: TGTGCCAGCAGCTTGGCAGGAGTGGCAGGAGGGGTTGGAAACACCATATATTTT.

The chain recombines TRBV19 with TRBJ1-6, with TRBD1 matching 8 bases. J was trimmed by 9 bases and V by 1 base; bases with no gene match: 5. There are 15 residues in the CDR3. CDR1 and CDR2 from the germline V gene are LNHDA and SQIVND (reference sequence). The CDR3 reads CASSIVPGGVSPLHF. In nucleotides, the CDR3 is TGTGCCAGTAGTATAGTCCCAGGGGGCGTTTCACCCCTCCACTTT. The complete variable domain, with remaining parts taken from reference TRBV19 and TRBJ1-6, reads DGGITQSPKYLFRKEGQNVTLSCEQNLNHDAMYWYRQDPGQGLRLIYYSQIVNDFQKGDIAEGYSVSREKKESFPLTVTSAQKNPTAFYLCASSIVPGGVSPLHFGNGTRLTVT.

A word on this clone: Its ends do not fully match the called genes, so a read error is possible. Additional DNA sequences in this sample encode the identical CDR3. The V gene is TRBV28, the J gene TRBJ1-5; D not certain. CDR1 is MDHEN and CDR2 is SYDVKM in the germline V gene. There are 13 residues in the CDR3. This CDR3 reads CASSLGQNQPQHF. CDR3 DNA sequence: TGTGCCAGTAGTTTAGGGCAGAATCAGCCCCAGCATTTT.

This chain joins TRBV29-1 and TRBJ2-5, with D possibly being TRBD1 or TRBD2 (5 bases each). Trimming removed 4 bases at V and 1 base at J, with 10 bases between. CDR1 is SQVTM, CDR2 ANQGSEA, per germline. CDR3 length: 13 residues. The CDR3, as DNA: TGCAGCGTTGCCCGGGACCTCCAAGAGACCCAGTACTTC. It specifies CSVARDLQETQYF.

CDR3 amino acids: CASSLAARAGARDTQYF. The CDR3 DNA reads as TGTGCCAGCAGCCTGGCCGCGCGAGCGGGGGCGAGAGATACGCAGTATTTT. V usage is TRBV5-4 and J usage is TRBJ2-3; 8 bases match TRBD2. The germline CDR1 and CDR2 sequences are SGHNT and YYREEE (reference sequence). This CDR3 has 17 residues. The ends lost 4 bases at V and 5 bases at J; junction bases unmatched: 15.

V is TRBV7-8 and J is TRBJ2-7; possible D gene TRBD2, 5 bases. CDR1 is SGHVS and CDR2 is FQNEAQ in the germline V gene. Deletions cut 0 bases from V and 2 bases from J, with 17 bases between. The CDR3 extends over 17 amino acids. The CDR3 sequence is CASSLAPAGGGAYEQYF. DNA of the CDR3: TGTGCCAGCAGCTTAGCGCCGGCAGGAGGTGGTGCCTACGAGCAGTACTTC. Filled out from reference TRBV7-8 and TRBJ2-7, the complete variable domain reads GAGVSQSPRYKVAKRGQDVALRCDPISGHVSLFWYQQALGQGPEFLTYFQNEAQLDKSGLPSDRFFAERPEGSVSTLKIQRTQQEDSAVYLCASSLAPAGGGAYEQYFGPGTRLTVT.